The 21 T cell receptor beta chains below were found in one sample sequenced in a study of cytomegalovirus exposure and HLA in healthy donors. The PCR contained 60 Vbeta and 13 Jbeta primers. Method: immunoSEQ multiplex PCR; TCRdb's copy keeps in-frame clones and lacks some. This sample has about 180,000 clones, with over 70% found just once. Sequenced material: PBMCs. The origin of the receptors is a woman aged 60 to 75 in good health and CMV-seropositive.

The chain is built from TRBV15 and TRBJ1-2; 8 bases fit TRBD1. There are 14 residues in the CDR3. The germline gives CDR1 LNHNV, CDR2 YYDKDF (reference sequence). J was trimmed by 8 bases and V by 0 bases; bases with no gene match: 5. The CDR3 loop is CATSRDQGARGYTF. CDR3 DNA: TGTGCCACCAGCAGAGATCAGGGGGCGAGAGGCTACACCTTC.

The chain has TRBV5-6 and TRBJ2-4; TRBD2 matches 7 bases. The germline V gene has CDR1 SGHDT and CDR2 YYEEEE. Germline trimming cut 3 bases from V and 14 bases from J; bases unmatched to any gene: 11. The CDR3 loop spans 13 amino acids. The CDR3 region has the DNA TGTGCCAGCAGCTCCCCGGGGGGACTCGGGGAGTACTTC. It yields the protein CASSSPGGLGEYF.

This clone appeared a few times. The chain uses TRBV6-6 and TRBJ1-1; D is undetermined. This CDR3 contains 13 residues. The germline V gene has CDR1 MNHNY and CDR2 SVGAGI (reference sequence). The V and J ends lost 0 bases and 1 base respectively, with 3 bases between them. CDR3 nucleotides: TGTGCCAGCAGTTACTCAGCGAACACTGAAGCTTTCTTT. It codes for CASSYSANTEAFF.

This clone appeared once. This chain uses TRBV9 with TRBJ1-5; D remains ambiguous. Germline lookup yields CDR1 SGDLS and CDR2 YYNGEE. V was pared by 0 bases and J by 8 bases, with 9 bases between. The CDR3 is made up of 13 amino acids. Here the CDR3 DNA reads TGTGCCAGCAGCGTAGCTGGGAGAGAGCCCCAGCATTTT. Amino acids: CASSVAGREPQHF.

This clone was detected once. V is TRBV6-1 and J is TRBJ2-5, with 8 bases lining up with TRBD2. TRBJ2-7 matches the DNA end more closely, so the J call is doubtful. Germline assignment: CDR1 MNHNS and CDR2 SASEGT. The CDR3 runs 15 residues. The CDR3 is CASNGGESASYEQYF. In DNA form, the CDR3 reads TGTGCCAGCAACGGGGGGGAGAGCGCGTCCTACGAGCAGTACTTC.

This clone occurred a few times. This chain connects TRBV18 to TRBJ1-1; D is unclear. This CDR3 contains 15 residues. The V end was cut by 2 bases, the J end by 3 bases, with 13 bases between. The germline V gene encodes CDR1 KGHSH and CDR2 LQKENI. Here the CDR3 DNA reads TGTGCCAGCTCACCAGTCCCTGCCCCAGACACTGAAGCTTTCTTT. Protein sequence: CASSPVPAPDTEAFF.

The chain has TRBV15 and TRBJ2-7; 13 bases map to TRBD2. V shed 1 base, J shed 3 bases, and the junction held 6 bases outside the gene matches. CDR1 is LNHNV and CDR2 is YYDKDF in the germline V gene (reference sequence). This CDR3 contains 17 residues. The CDR3 protein is CATSRGATSGRSYEQYF. In DNA form, the CDR3 reads TGTGCCACCAGCAGAGGCGCGACTAGCGGGAGGAGCTACGAGCAGTACTTC.

The chain employs TRBV9 and TRBJ1-3; no definite D call. V lost 2 bases to trimming and J lost 5 bases, with 14 bases between them. Per germline, CDR1 SGDLS and CDR2 YYNGEE. The CDR3 length is 15 residues. The CDR3 protein is CASSVSKAGRNTIYF. Written as DNA, the CDR3 is TGTGCCAGCAGCGTCTCGAAGGCAGGCCGAAACACCATATATTTT.

The CDR3 loop reads CASSSQGTDTGELFF. The CDR3 bases are TGCGCCAGCAGCTCGCAGGGGACGGACACCGGGGAGCTGTTTTTT. The chain carries TRBV5-1 and TRBJ2-2; possibly TRBD1 for D (6 bases). CDR1 SGHRS and CDR2 YFSETQ come from the germline V gene. The CDR3 is made up of 15 amino acids. V shed 3 bases and J shed 3 bases, with 12 bases lying between them.

This clone was found a few times. The junction departs from germline at one end; a sequencing error may be responsible. CDR3 sequence (DNA): TGTGCCACCCAGGACAGGGCCTCTGGGGCCAACGGCCTGACTTTC. Residues: CATQDRASGANGLTF. The chain employs TRBV10-3 and TRBJ2-6; 8 bases line up with TRBD1. CDR1 and CDR2 from the germline V gene are ENHRY and SYGVKD. The CDR3 totals 15 residues.

A remark on this clone: Other DNA sequences in the sample encode the same CDR3. The chain combines TRBV30 with TRBJ1-2, with 9 nucleotides matching TRBD1. V was pared by 1 base and J by 2 bases, with 2 bases of the junction left unmatched. In germline, CDR1 is GTSNPN, CDR2 SVGIG (reference sequence). This CDR3 comprises 14 residues. The CDR3 DNA reads as TGTGCCTGGAGTGCGGGACAGGGAAACTATGGCTACACCTTC. This encodes CAWSAGQGNYGYTF.

The chain is built from TRBV11-1 and TRBJ2-3; D might be TRBD2 (6 bases). Trimming shortened V by 2 bases and J by 1 base, and 10 bases separated the two germline ends. The CDR3 runs to 15 residues. Germline V gives CDR1 SGHAT, CDR2 FQDESV (reference sequence). CDR3 sequence: CASSLRRGGTDTQYF. DNA for the CDR3: TGTGCCAGCAGCTTAAGGAGGGGTGGCACAGATACGCAGTATTTT. The complete variable domain, with remaining parts taken from reference TRBV11-1 and TRBJ2-3, reads EAEVAQSPRYKITEKSQAVAFWCDPISGHATLYWYRQILGQGPELLVQFQDESVVDDSQLPKDRFSAERLKGVDSTLKIQPAELGDSAMYLCASSLRRGGTDTQYFGPGTRLTVL.

The V and J genes are TRBV6-5 and TRBJ2-7, with 9 bases lining up with TRBD2. The trim removed 7 bases at V and 0 bases at J, leaving 7 bases unmatched. Germline loops: CDR1 MNHEY, CDR2 SVGAGI. This CDR3 has 15 residues. For the CDR3, the DNA is TGTGCCAGCACTTCTAGCGGGGCAAGCTCCTACGAGCAGTACTTC. Amino acids: CASTSSGASSYEQYF.

This clone has a single count. CDR3 nucleotide sequence: TGTGCCAGCATGAGCGGGAGTTTAACCGGGGAGCTGTTTTTT. It translates to CASMSGSLTGELFF. The V and J genes are TRBV9 and TRBJ2-2; 8 bases map to TRBD2. The CDR3 covers 14 residues. CDR1 and CDR2 (germline): SGDLS, YYNGEE. Losses at the gene ends were 6 bases for V and 5 bases for J; bases not matched to a gene: 6.

The rearrangement uses TRBV10-3 and TRBJ2-7; 16 bases are shared with TRBD2. Germline lookup yields CDR1 ENHRY and CDR2 SYGVKD. V was pared by 6 bases and J by 4 bases, with 3 bases of the junction left unmatched. The CDR3 runs 15 residues. CDR3 amino acids: CAIRGTSGRGYEQYF. In DNA, the CDR3 is TGTGCCATCAGGGGGACTAGCGGGAGGGGTTACGAGCAGTACTTC.

The V gene is TRBV19, the J gene TRBJ2-7; 7 positions agree with TRBD1. From germline, CDR1 is LNHDA and CDR2 SQIVND (reference sequence). V lost 4 bases, J lost 0 bases, and 9 bases stayed unmatched. This CDR3 comprises 16 residues. The CDR3 spells CASSNKETGSSYEQYF. The CDR3 DNA follows: TGTGCCAGTAGTAATAAAGAGACAGGGAGCTCCTACGAGCAGTACTTC.

This clone appeared a few times. The gene calls are TRBV2 and TRBJ1-2; possibly TRBD1 for D (6 bases). The V gene's germline CDR1 is SNHLY and CDR2 FYNNEI. V lost 2 bases to trimming and J lost 5 bases, with 15 bases between them. This CDR3 is built from 15 residues. CDR3 in amino acids: CASSELGWTAYGYTF. The CDR3 DNA follows: TGTGCCAGCAGTGAACTGGGTTGGACAGCGTATGGCTACACCTTC.

This chain joins TRBV5-1 and TRBJ1-1; TRBD1 aligns across 8 bases. This CDR3 contains 15 residues. V was pared by 3 bases and J by 1 base, with 5 bases of the junction left unmatched. Germline V lookup: CDR1 SGHRS, CDR2 YFSETQ. Here the CDR3 DNA reads TGCGCCAGCAGCTGGAGGGGACAGGCGAACACTGAAGCTTTCTTT. This translates into CASSWRGQANTEAFF.

The J gene is TRBJ2-1, the V gene TRBV18; a weak D match, TRBD2 (5 bases). The CDR3 runs to 14 residues. Germline V gives CDR1 KGHSH, CDR2 LQKENI. V lost 3 bases, J lost 8 bases, and 14 bases lay in between. CDR3 amino acids: CASSPGQTTHEQFF. The DNA of the CDR3 is TGTGCCAGCTCACCCGGGCAGACTACCCATGAGCAGTTCTTC.

The gene calls are TRBV7-3 and TRBJ1-1, with D unresolved. Germline V gene lookup returns CDR1 SGHTA and CDR2 FQGTGA. V lost 1 base, J lost 0 bases, and 6 bases lay in between. This CDR3 is built from 14 residues. The CDR3 loop is CASSLMALNTEAFF. The CDR3 DNA is TGTGCCAGCAGCTTAATGGCTTTGAACACTGAAGCTTTCTTT.

The chain carries TRBV28 and TRBJ1-3; TRBD1 agrees at 8 bases. This CDR3 region has 12 residues. CDR1 is MDHEN, CDR2 SYDVKM, per germline. V was pared by 5 bases and J by 8 bases, with 2 bases of the junction left unmatched. The chain's CDR3 is CASSDRGDTIYF. The CDR3 DNA follows: TGTGCCAGCAGTGACAGGGGAGACACCATATATTTT.